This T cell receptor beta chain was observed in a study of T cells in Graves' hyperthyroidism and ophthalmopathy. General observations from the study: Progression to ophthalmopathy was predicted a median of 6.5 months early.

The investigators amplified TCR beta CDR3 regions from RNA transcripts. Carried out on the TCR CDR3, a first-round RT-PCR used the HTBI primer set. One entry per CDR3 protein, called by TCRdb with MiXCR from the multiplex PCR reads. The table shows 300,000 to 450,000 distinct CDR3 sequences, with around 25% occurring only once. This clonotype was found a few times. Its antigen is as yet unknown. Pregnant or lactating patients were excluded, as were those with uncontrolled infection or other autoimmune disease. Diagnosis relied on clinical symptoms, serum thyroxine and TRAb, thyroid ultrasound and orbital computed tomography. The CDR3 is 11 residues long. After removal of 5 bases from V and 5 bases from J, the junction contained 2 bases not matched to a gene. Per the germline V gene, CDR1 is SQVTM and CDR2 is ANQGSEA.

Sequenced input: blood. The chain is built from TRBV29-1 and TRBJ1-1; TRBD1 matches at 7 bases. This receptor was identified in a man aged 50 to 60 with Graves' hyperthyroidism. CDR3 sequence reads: CSVSGGTEAFF. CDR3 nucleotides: TGCAGCGTTTCAGGGGGGACTGAAGCTTTCTTT.